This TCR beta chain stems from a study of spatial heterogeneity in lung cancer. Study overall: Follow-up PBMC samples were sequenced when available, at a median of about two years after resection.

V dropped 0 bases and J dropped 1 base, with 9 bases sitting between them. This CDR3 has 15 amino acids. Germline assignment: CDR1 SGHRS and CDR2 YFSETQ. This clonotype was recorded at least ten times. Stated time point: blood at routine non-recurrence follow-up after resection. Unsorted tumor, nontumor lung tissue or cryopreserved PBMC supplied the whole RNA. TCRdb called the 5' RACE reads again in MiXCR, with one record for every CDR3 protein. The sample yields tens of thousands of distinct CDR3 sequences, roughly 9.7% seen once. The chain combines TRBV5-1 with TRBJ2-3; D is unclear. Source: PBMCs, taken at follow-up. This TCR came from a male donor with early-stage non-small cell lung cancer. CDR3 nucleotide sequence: TGCGCCAGCAGCTTGGGGACCCGAGGCACAGATACGCAGTATTTT. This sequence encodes CASSLGTRGTDTQYF. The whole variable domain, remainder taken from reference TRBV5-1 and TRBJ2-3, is KAGVTQTPRYLIKTRGQQVTLSCSPISGHRSVSWYQQTPGQGLQFLFEYFSETQRNKGNFPGRFSGRQFSNSRSEMNVSTLELGDSALYLCASSLGTRGTDTQYFGPGTRLTVL.